What follows are 25 T cell receptor beta chains derived from one specimen sequenced in a study of T cells after yellow fever vaccination. TCRdb itself ran the 5' RACE reads through MiXCR, one entry per CDR3 protein. The table includes some 300,000 distinct CDR3 sequences, 8.5% to 10% detected once. The sample consisted of CD4+ T cells sorted from PBMCs, taken 5 days after the yellow fever booster vaccination. Receptors were obtained from a man between 18 and 35 years old who received the YFV17D yellow fever vaccine.

The chain has TRBV7-2 and TRBJ2-6; D is possibly TRBD1 (5 bases). Per the germline V gene, CDR1 is SGHTA and CDR2 is FQGNSA. CDR3 length: 16 residues. The V end was cut by 5 bases, the J end by 0 bases, with 11 bases between. This CDR3 is CASSLRQHSGANVLTF. The CDR3 DNA reads TGTGCCAGCAGCCTAAGACAGCACTCTGGGGCCAACGTCCTGACTTTC.

This clonotype was seen a handful of times. The chain has TRBV5-1 and TRBJ2-7; TRBD2 is a possible D gene (6 bases). The CDR3 consists of 15 residues. Trimming took 5 bases from V and 6 from J, leaving 21 bases between them. Per germline, CDR1 SGHRS and CDR2 YFSETQ. CDR3 coding DNA: TGCGCCAGCAGGGGGACTGGCCCAGCTCTAGGCGAGCAGTACTTC. It codes for CASRGTGPALGEQYF.

The CDR3 DNA reads as TGTGCCAGCACCGAACGGGACAAGCACTACGAGCAGTACTTC. Its translation: CASTERDKHYEQYF. The chain combines TRBV6-2 or TRBV6-3 with TRBJ2-7, with D possibly matching TRBD1 (6 bases). In germline, CDR1 is MNHEY, CDR2 SVGEGT. The V end lost 7 bases, the J end lost 3 bases, and 16 bases lay between the germline ends. The CDR3 has 14 residues.

This clonotype has only a few counts. CDR3 nucleotide sequence: TGTGCCAGTAAAGGGAGGACCTCCTACAATGAGCAGTTCTTC. The encoded protein is CASKGRTSYNEQFF. This rearrangement joins TRBV19 to TRBJ2-1; tentative D call: TRBD2 (6 bases). The CDR3 totals 14 residues. Germline-derived CDR1 and CDR2 are LNHDA and SQIVND (reference sequence). V was shortened by 7 bases and J by 0 bases, with 10 bases between the two germline ends.

This clonotype was seen more than once but under ten times. This rearrangement joins TRBV4-1 to TRBJ1-2; D ambiguous. Germline CDR1 is MGHRA and CDR2 is YSYEKL. This CDR3 is built from 13 residues. The ends were cut back, 0 bases at V and 8 bases at J, with 10 bases in the middle. The CDR3 nucleotides are TGCGCCAGCAGCCAAGAGTCGGATAGAGGCTACACCTTC. Translated: CASSQESDRGYTF.

The chain joins TRBV7-3 to TRBJ1-1; D is uncertain. The CDR3 runs to 13 residues. The germline V and J ends were trimmed by 4 bases and 3 bases, with 9 bases remaining between them. Germline CDR1 reads SGHTA; CDR2 reads FQGTGA. The CDR3 spells CASSSPPHTEAFF. DNA of the CDR3: TGTGCCAGCAGCTCCCCCCCCCACACTGAAGCTTTCTTT. The full variable domain, with the rest looked up from reference TRBV7-3 and TRBJ1-1, is GAGVSQTPSNKVTEKGKYVELRCDPISGHTALYWYRQSLGQGPEFLIYFQGTGAADDSGLPNDRFFAVRPEGSVSTLKIQRTERGDSAVYLCASSSPPHTEAFFGQGTRLTVV.

The rearrangement joins TRBV7-2 to TRBJ2-3; 8 bases match TRBD2. Germline V gene lookup returns CDR1 SGHTA and CDR2 FQGNSA. The CDR3 is 14 residues long. V shed 5 bases and J 4 bases; nucleotides not matched to a gene: 5. The CDR3 DNA is TGTGCCAGCAGCCCGGGGGGGCCCCCAGATACGCAGTATTTT. This codes for CASSPGGPPDTQYF.

The sample holds many counts of this clonotype. This chain links TRBV7-2 with TRBJ1-5; D remains unclear. The length of the CDR3 is 14 residues. Between the trimmed V and J ends, which lost 4 bases and 9 bases, there was a span of 16 bases. From germline, CDR1 is SGHTA and CDR2 FQGNSA. The CDR3 here is CASSYRGPSRPQHF. CDR3 nucleotide sequence: TGTGCCAGCAGCTACCGCGGACCCTCACGGCCCCAGCATTTT.

The chain recombines TRBV10-3 with TRBJ1-1, with D perhaps matching TRBD1 (5 bases). The ends were cut back, 6 bases at V and 4 bases at J, with 12 bases in the middle. Germline V gives CDR1 ENHRY, CDR2 SYGVKD. The CDR3 is made up of 13 amino acids. As DNA, the CDR3 is TGTGCCATCAGGACAGAGCGCTCCACTGAAGCTTTCTTT. Protein product: CAIRTERSTEAFF.

There are many counts of this clonotype. The rearrangement uses TRBV2 and TRBJ1-5; D gene ambiguous. Per germline, CDR1 SNHLY and CDR2 FYNNEI. Between the trimmed V and J ends, which lost 4 bases and 1 base, there was a span of 8 bases. This CDR3 spans 14 amino acids. The CDR3 bases are TGTGCCAGCAGTGTGGGTCGGAGCAATCAGCCCCAGCATTTT. This codes for CASSVGRSNQPQHF.

This clonotype has at least ten counts. The chain links TRBV7-2 to TRBJ2-1, with 12 bases matching TRBD2. In germline, CDR1 is SGHTA, CDR2 FQGNSA. The CDR3 contains 15 residues. The trim removed 5 bases at V and 8 bases at J, leaving 7 bases unmatched. In DNA, the CDR3 is TGTGCCAGCAGCAAACTAGCGGGGGGCGGCGATGAGCAGTTCTTC. This codes for CASSKLAGGGDEQFF.

This chain links TRBV18 with TRBJ2-4; 10 bases are a match to TRBD1. Looked up from germline, CDR1 is KGHSH and CDR2 is LQKENI. J was trimmed by 8 bases and V by 1 base; bases with no gene match: 11. The CDR3 has 17 amino acids. CDR3 sequence: CASSPLRDRGSAYIQYF. CDR3 bases: TGTGCCAGCTCACCACTACGGGACAGGGGTTCGGCGTACATTCAGTACTTC.

The chain joins TRBV7-2 to TRBJ1-5; possibly TRBD1 for D (5 bases). V lost 5 bases and J 5 bases, leaving 13 bases between the germline ends. The germline V gene encodes CDR1 SGHTA and CDR2 FQGNSA. This CDR3 contains 14 residues. Here the CDR3 DNA reads TGTGCCAGCAGCCGAGCAGGGATACATCAGCCCCAGCATTTT. Protein sequence: CASSRAGIHQPQHF.

Regarding this clonotype: An end of the junction differs from the germline gene, which may be a read error. The gene calls are TRBV7-2 and TRBJ2-7; D is tentatively TRBD1 or TRBD2 (5 bases each). Germline loops: CDR1 SGHTA, CDR2 FQGNSA. The CDR3 is 12 amino acids. CDR3 region: CASSPGWDGRFF. CDR3 DNA: TGTGCCAGCAGCCCAGGGTGGGACGGCCGCTTCTTC.

The table lists this clonotype with many counts. This chain connects TRBV5-1 to TRBJ2-1; TRBD2 is a possible D gene (6 bases). This CDR3 comprises 17 residues. V lost 6 bases and J 0 bases, leaving 19 bases between the germline ends. The germline CDR1 and CDR2 sequences are SGHRS and YFSETQ. The CDR3 DNA reads TGCGCCAGCACCCGATCGCCCGGGGGAAGCTCCTACAATGAGCAGTTCTTC. Its protein product is CASTRSPGGSSYNEQFF. Drawing the rest from reference TRBV5-1 and TRBJ2-1, the complete variable domain is KAGVTQTPRYLIKTRGQQVTLSCSPISGHRSVSWYQQTPGQGLQFLFEYFSETQRNKGNFPGRFSGRQFSNSRSEMNVSTLELGDSALYLCASTRSPGGSSYNEQFFGPGTRLTVL.

This clonotype was detected a few times. The chain combines TRBV15 with TRBJ2-7; D could derive from TRBD1 or TRBD2 (5 bases each). This CDR3 comprises 13 residues. Deletions cut 0 bases from V and 5 bases from J, with 8 bases between. Germline CDR1 reads LNHNV; CDR2 reads YYDKDF (reference sequence). For the CDR3, the DNA is TGTGCCACCAGCAGAGATTTGGGGGACGAGCAGTACGTC. Translation gives CATSRDLGDEQYV.

This clonotype turned up a few times. The genes are TRBV7-9 and TRBJ2-1; D might be TRBD2 (5 bases). Germline CDR1 reads SEHNR; CDR2 reads FQNEAQ (reference sequence). CDR3 length equals 12 residues. Trimming shortened V by 2 bases and J by 15 bases, and 14 bases separated the two germline ends. The CDR3 DNA reads as TGTGCCAGCAGCTTACGAGGGCCGTTTCCGTTCTTC. Its translation: CASSLRGPFPFF.

The chain combines TRBV7-6 with TRBJ2-5; TRBD1 is a possible D gene (5 bases). This CDR3 has 17 amino acids. Germline CDR1 reads SGHVS; CDR2 reads FNYEAQ. V lost 2 bases and J 1 base, leaving 17 bases between the germline ends. CDR3: CASSLMGWGGSQETQYF. The CDR3 nucleotides are TGTGCCAGCAGCTTAATGGGATGGGGCGGCTCCCAAGAGACCCAGTACTTC.

This clonotype was observed a handful of times. The CDR3 loop reads CASSPERGALSDTQYF. CDR3 coding DNA: TGTGCCAGCAGTCCTGAACGGGGGGCGCTGTCAGATACGCAGTATTTT. The chain recombines TRBV2 with TRBJ2-3, with D maybe TRBD2 (7 bases). Trimming removed 5 bases at V and 4 bases at J, with 19 bases between. CDR3 length: 16 residues. Germline loops: CDR1 SNHLY, CDR2 FYNNEI.

This clonotype was observed at least ten times. This sequence joins TRBV29-1 and TRBJ2-1; possibly TRBD1 or TRBD2 for D (5 bases each). The germline gives CDR1 SQVTM, CDR2 ANQGSEA. V lost 8 bases and J 5 bases, leaving 16 bases between the germline ends. The CDR3 has 13 amino acids. As DNA, the CDR3 is TGCAGCTCCGGGGCACACAGCCACAATGAGCAGTTCTTC. Encoded protein: CSSGAHSHNEQFF.

The chain combines TRBV27 with TRBJ2-2; no firm D call. The CDR3 contains 13 residues. Germline loops: CDR1 MNHEY, CDR2 SMNVEV (reference sequence). Deletions cut 7 bases from V and 1 base from J, with 7 bases between. The CDR3 is CASTSWNTGELFF. CDR3 DNA sequence: TGTGCCAGCACTAGTTGGAACACCGGGGAGCTGTTTTTT.

This clonotype has at least ten counts. The CDR3 DNA is TGTGCCACCAGTGATGGACCTGGGGGCCTGAACACTGAAGCTTTCTTT. Its protein product is CATSDGPGGLNTEAFF. The rearrangement uses TRBV24-1 and TRBJ1-1; weak D call: TRBD1 (6 bases). CDR1 and CDR2 from the germline V gene are KGHDR and SFDVKD. V gave up 3 bases and J gave up 0 bases, with 13 bases separating them. This CDR3 has 16 residues.

The genes are TRBV4-3 and TRBJ2-3; D is possibly TRBD2 (7 bases). Trimming removed 4 bases at V and 1 base at J, with 15 bases between. Germline V CDR1 and CDR2: LGHNA, YSLEER. There are 16 residues in the CDR3. CDR3 nucleotide sequence: TGCGCCAGCAGCCGACAGACCGGGGGGCGCACAGATACGCAGTATTTT. Protein sequence: CASSRQTGGRTDTQYF.

This sequence joins TRBV6-1 and TRBJ1-5; possibly TRBD1 for D (5 bases). Trimming removed 7 bases from V and 3 bases from J, with 13 bases in between. CDR1 is MNHNS, CDR2 SASEGT, per germline. The CDR3 sequence is 14 residues long. The CDR3 sequence: CASILGASNQPQHF. DNA of the CDR3: TGTGCCAGCATCTTAGGGGCCTCCAATCAGCCCCAGCATTTT.

In this sample, this clonotype turned up many times. The chain is built from TRBV24-1 and TRBJ2-4; D is uncertain. Germline V lookup: CDR1 KGHDR, CDR2 SFDVKD. There are 11 residues in the CDR3. V was shortened by 7 bases and J by 6 bases, with 6 bases between the two germline ends. CDR3 amino acids: CATSWGNIQYF. The CDR3 nucleotides read TGTGCCACCAGCTGGGGAAACATTCAGTACTTC.